This T cell receptor beta chain was sequenced for a study of blood T cell repertoires in COVID-19. Study information: The United States, Italy and Spain supplied acute and convalescent COVID-19 samples.

As originally analysed: Estimation of nucleated cell counts relied on the amplification of reference gene primers. Profiling relied on immunoSEQ multiplex PCR, and the TCRdb table lists in-frame clones only, not all of them. V and J calls and clone size are copied from that table; D and trimming were computed from the DNA. The table shows fewer than 40,000 clones, with almost 90% occurring only once. In germline, CDR1 is SEHNR, CDR2 FQNEAQ (reference sequence). The V end lost 8 bases, the J end lost 4 bases, and 14 bases lay between the germline ends. The CDR3 length is 13 residues. This clonotype was obtained from a woman in her sixties or seventies with active COVID-19. Sequencing input: peripheral blood. The chain combines TRBV7-9 with TRBJ1-1; no clear D gene. CDR3 region: CASSWEGSTEAFF. The DNA of the CDR3 is TGTGCCAGCTCCTGGGAGGGTTCCACTGAAGCTTTCTTT. Looking up the rest from reference TRBV7-9 and TRBJ1-1 gives the full variable domain: DTGVSQNPRHKITKRGQNVTFRCDPISEHNRLYWYRQTLGQGPEFLTYFQNEAQLEKSRLLSDRFSAERPKGSFSTLEIQRTEQGDSAMYLCASSWEGSTEAFFGQGTRLTVV.